These 4 T cell receptor beta chains came from one sample sequenced in a study of cytomegalovirus exposure and HLA in healthy donors (TCRdb year 2017). The receptor library was made with the immunoSEQ multiplex PCR assay. For the multiplex PCR, a mixture combining 60 forward primers for TCR Vbeta segments and 13 reverse primers for TCR Jbeta segments was used. Held by TCRdb, this immuneACCESS table contains in-frame sequences only and omits some clones. Under half of the omission traces to an unresolved V gene where checked; the cause of the rest is unknown. The sample records about 160,000 clones, less than 85% of which are singletons. 1% of the sample lies in the top ten. Sequenced material: PBMCs. The receptors originated from a boy aged 2-15 years in good health and CMV-seronegative.

This clone has more than one count but fewer than ten. The chain uses TRBV4-1 and TRBJ2-5; possibly TRBD2 for D (7 bases). CDR3 length: 17 amino acids. From germline, CDR1 is MGHRA and CDR2 YSYEKL. The V and J ends lost 3 bases and 2 bases respectively, with 19 bases between them. CDR3 sequence (DNA): TGCGCCAGCAGCCACCCCGAGGGGAGGGGGTTACAAGAGACCCAGTACTTC. Translation: CASSHPEGRGLQETQYF.

The chain employs TRBV10-3 and TRBJ1-1, with a possible D match to TRBD1 (5 bases). Germline CDR1 ENHRY, CDR2 SYGVKD. Trimming shortened V by 2 bases and J by 3 bases, and 10 bases separated the two germline ends. There are 14 residues in the CDR3. CDR3 nucleotide sequence: TGTGCCATCAGTGAGGACAGCCCGGACACTGAAGCTTTCTTT. It codes for CAISEDSPDTEAFF.

The chain joins TRBV19 to TRBJ1-4; weak D call: TRBD1 (6 bases). Germline lookup yields CDR1 LNHDA and CDR2 SQIVND (reference sequence). Trimming stripped 0 bases from V and 7 bases from J, with 15 bases between. The CDR3 sequence is 16 residues long. Written as DNA, the CDR3 is TGTGCCAGTAGTATAGATGCGGGGGCCGGTAGTGAAAAACTGTTTTTT. Translated, it gives CASSIDAGAGSEKLFF.

The CDR3 protein is CASSSRGKPYNEQFF. The CDR3 DNA follows: TGTGCCAGCAGCTCCCGCGGGAAGCCCTACAATGAGCAGTTCTTC. This chain joins TRBV7-9 and TRBJ2-1; D perhaps matches TRBD2 (6 bases). With 4 bases removed from V and 2 bases from J, the gap between germline ends came to 12 bases. Germline V lookup: CDR1 SEHNR, CDR2 FQNEAQ (reference sequence). The CDR3 sequence is 15 residues long.